A selection of T cell receptor beta chains follows, all from one sample in a study of shared clonotypes between healthy human individuals. Libraries were prepared by immunoSEQ multiplex PCR; TCRdb keeps only in-frame clonotypes and omits some of them. The table lists approximately 350,000 clones, roughly 70% of them singletons, with about 9.4% in the top ten. Sequencing was carried out using memory CD4+ T cells sorted from blood. Every receptor here comes from a man aged 25 to 40 in good health. Each CDR3 is given with its conserved first and last residue. A D gene is named only where the DNA matches it firmly. Clone size is shown for a subset of rows, as once, few, many or a class of expanded clone.

NA,NA,TRBV2,TRBJ2-1,TGTGCCAGCAGTGAAGTTCTAGGGAAGATGGGGGGTGAGCAGTTCTTC,CASSEVLGKMGGEQFF
few,NA,TRBV30,TRBJ2-2,TGTGCCTGGAGTGCTCCAGCCACGAACACCGGGGAGCTGTTTTTT,CAWSAPATNTGELFF
NA,NA,TRBV11-2,TRBJ2-2,TGTGCCAGCAGCATAGACACTGGCGGGGAGCTGTTTTTT,CASSIDTGGELFF
NA,NA,TRBV5-1,TRBJ2-2,TGCGCCAGCAGCTTTTCCCCGATCAAGAACACCGGGGAGCTGTTTTTT,CASSFSPIKNTGELFF
NA,NA,TRBV11-2,TRBJ2-5,TGTGCCAGCAGCCGGTTCGGGAAGGGGGGCGAAGAGACCCAGTACTTC,CASSRFGKGGEETQYF
NA,NA,TRBV2,TRBJ2-7,TGTGCCAGCAGTGAGGACGGGAGAGGCTACGAGCAGTACTTC,CASSEDGRGYEQYF
NA,TRBD1,TRBV18,TRBJ1-5,TGTGCCAGCTCACCCACGCAGGGGGCTAATCAGCCCCAGCATTTT,CASSPTQGANQPQHF
NA,TRBD2,TRBV12-5,TRBJ2-1,TGTGCTAGTGGTTTGTCCCTCACTGTCCCAACTAGCGGGAATGAGCAGTTCTTC,CASGLSLTVPTSGNEQFF
NA,TRBD2,TRBV10-3,TRBJ2-7,TGTGCCATCAGTGAACTAGCGGGAGCGGCGCTGACCAACGAGCAGTACTTC,CAISELAGAALTNEQYF
NA,NA,TRBV5-1,TRBJ1-1,TGCGCCAGCCAAAACCCCTCGGGGGCCAACACTGAAGCTTTCTTT,CASQNPSGANTEAFF
NA,NA,TRBV19,TRBJ1-1,TGTGCCAGTCTCTCAGGGAACACTGAAGCTTTCTTT,CASLSGNTEAFF
many,TRBD1,TRBV15,TRBJ2-5,TGTGCCACCAGCGGATGGGACAGCCAGAAGACCCAGTACTTC,CATSGWDSQKTQYF
NA,NA,TRBV5-6,TRBJ1-4,TGTGCCAGCAGCTTAGTAAGGGGGGAACTGTTTTTT,CASSLVRGELFF
once,NA,TRBV5-1,TRBJ2-1,TGCGCCAGCAGCGTCGGTGCTACCAATGAGCAGTTCTTC,CASSVGATNEQFF
NA,TRBD1,TRBV18,TRBJ1-3,TGTGCCAGCTCAGACACAGGGGGAGCTGGAAACACCATATATTTT,CASSDTGGAGNTIYF
NA,NA,TRBV29-1,TRBJ1-1,TGCAGCGCCGCACAAGGGACCAACACTGAAGCTTTCTTT,CSAAQGTNTEAFF
NA,TRBD1,TRBV5-1,TRBJ1-5,TGCGCCAGCAGCTCGGGACAGCCCAATCAGCCCCAGCATTTT,CASSSGQPNQPQHF
NA,NA,TRBV5-1,TRBJ1-1,TGCGCCAGCAGCTTGGATTTGGGGGTCCGCACTGAAGCTTTCTTT,CASSLDLGVRTEAFF
NA,TRBD1,TRBV2,TRBJ2-1,TGTGCCAGCAGTGTAGACAGGGTTAATGAGCAGTTCTTC,CASSVDRVNEQFF
once,NA,TRBV5-1,TRBJ2-5,TGCGCCAGCAGCCGGGCAGGGCAAGAGACCCAGTACTTC,CASSRAGQETQYF
many,NA,TRBV6-1,TRBJ2-7,TGTGCCAGCACGGAACGAAATACTCGTTGGCAGTACTTC,CASTERNTRWQYF
NA,NA,TRBV4-3,TRBJ2-3,TGCGCCAGCAGCCAAGACTTCGAGGCGGTCCGCGATACGCAGTATTTT,CASSQDFEAVRDTQYF
NA,NA,TRBV15,TRBJ2-7,TGTGCCACCAGCAGAGATTTCGGGTACGAGCAGTACTTC,CATSRDFGYEQYF
NA,NA,TRBV6-5,TRBJ2-7,TGTGCCAGCAGTTCCAGGCCCTCCTACGAGCAGTACTTC,CASSSRPSYEQYF
NA,NA,TRBV7-6,TRBJ2-7,TGTGCCAGCAGCTTAGGTCCGAGCTCCTACGAGCAGTACTTC,CASSLGPSSYEQYF
NA,TRBD2,TRBV5-8,TRBJ2-5,TGTGCCAGCAGCTCTACGCATGGTAGCGGGAGTGGGGAAGAGACCCAGTACTTC,CASSSTHGSGSGEETQYF
NA,NA,TRBV5-4,TRBJ1-1,TGTGCCAGCAGCTTGCCAGACGTCGGGAAAGAAGCTTTCTTT,CASSLPDVGKEAFF
NA,NA,TRBV7-9,TRBJ1-3,TGTGCCAGCAGCTTAGATTTGGCGTGGAGGGCCAGCTCTGGAAACACCATATATTTT,CASSLDLAWRASSGNTIYF
few,NA,TRBV28,TRBJ1-5,TGTGCCAGCAGTTTTTCCGGGCTCAGCAATCAGCCCCAGCATTTT,CASSFSGLSNQPQHF
NA,NA,TRBV6-5,TRBJ2-7,TGTGCCAGCAGCCCAGCAGGGACCACCTACGAGCAGTACTTC,CASSPAGTTYEQYF
NA,TRBD2,TRBV9,TRBJ2-7,TGTGCCAGCAGCCCCCGCCTAGCGGGAGGGCCTGGGTCCTACGAGCAGTACTTC,CASSPRLAGGPGSYEQYF
NA,NA,TRBV7-9,TRBJ2-5,TGTGCCAGCAGCCAAGTTAACCGGGAGACCCAGTACTTC,CASSQVNRETQYF
NA,NA,TRBV5-1,TRBJ1-1,TGCGCCAGCAGCTTGGATACGGGCGAGGTTGAAGCTTTCTTT,CASSLDTGEVEAFF
NA,NA,TRBV19,TRBJ1-2,TGTGCCAGTAGTACGTCTCTACAGGGAGGGTATGGCTACACCTTC,CASSTSLQGGYGYTF
NA,NA,TRBV20-1,TRBJ2-1,TGCAGTGCTAGAGATGGATTACTACAGTTCTTC,CSARDGLLQFF
many,NA,TRBV7-9,TRBJ2-5,TGTGCCAGCAGCCGACTTAGTGACTCCTCTGACTTC,CASSRLSDSSDF
NA,TRBD2,TRBV5-1,TRBJ2-7,TGCGCCAGCAGCCGGGGGGACGTAGAGAACTACGAGCAGTACTTC,CASSRGDVENYEQYF